This T cell receptor (beta chain) was sequenced during a study of shared clonotypes between healthy human individuals. Across the whole study: Per donor, CD8 memory used one plate, CD8 naive used two, CD4 memory used three and CD4 naive used three.

Some clones are missing from TCRdb's copy, which holds only in-frame ones; the method was immunoSEQ multiplex PCR. In the table there are about 690,000 clones, about nine tenths of which are singletons. After removal of 0 bases from V and 4 bases from J, the junction contained 6 bases not matched to a gene. This CDR3 spans 16 amino acids. Germline V gene lookup returns CDR1 SGHRS and CDR2 YFSETQ. The J gene is TRBJ2-2, the V gene TRBV5-1; 7 bases align to TRBD2. The sequence was collected from a man aged 18 to 29 in good health. Some clones in this sample may be carry-over from other donors' samples. Sequencing was carried out using memory CD8+ T cells from PBMCs. Subset given: CD45RO+ cells pooled with CCR7-negative TemRA cells. CDR3 DNA: TGCGCCAGCAGCTTGGGGCTGCGGGAGAGCACCGGGGAGCTGTTTTTT. Translated: CASSLGLRESTGELFF.